The 12 T cell receptor beta chains reported below all come from one sample, sequenced in a study of cytomegalovirus exposure and HLA in healthy donors (dated by TCRdb to 2015 to 2018). Receptor libraries were prepared by the immunoSEQ multiplex PCR assay. For the multiplex PCR, a mixture combining 60 forward primers for TCR Vbeta segments and 13 reverse primers for TCR Jbeta segments was used. The table was pulled from immuneACCESS by TCRdb, which kept in-frame rearrangements only. Such tables lose some clones; where checked, under half of the loss comes from unresolved V genes, and the rest has no known cause. The sample yields about 180,000 clones; about 69% were counted once. Of the sample, about 2.7% is held by the ten largest clones. The sequencing input was PBMCs. These receptors were collected from a male donor in good health and CMV-seronegative.

To note about this clone: The junction shows a germline mismatch at one end, possibly a read error. The chain couples TRBV7-9 to TRBJ1-2; no firm D call. The CDR3 has 14 residues. Germline V lookup: CDR1 SEHNR, CDR2 FQNEAQ (reference sequence). The CDR3 sequence is CASSPRGPNYGHTF. The CDR3 DNA follows: TGTGCCAGCAGCCCTCGTGGCCCTAACTATGGCCACACCTTC.

The CDR3 nucleotides read TGTGCCAGCGTTTTACAGGGGACAGATACGCAGTATTTT. Translating it yields CASVLQGTDTQYF. This chain links TRBV27 with TRBJ2-3, with 7 positions matching TRBD1. The germline V gene encodes CDR1 MNHEY and CDR2 SMNVEV (reference sequence). After removal of 8 bases from V and 3 bases from J, the junction contained 5 bases not matched to a gene. The CDR3 sequence is 13 residues long.

In this sample, this clone turned up a few times. J is TRBJ1-3 and V is TRBV10-2; the D is unclear. Germline V lookup: CDR1 WSHSY, CDR2 SAAADI. The CDR3 is 15 amino acids. Trimming removed 2 bases from V and 0 bases from J, with 8 bases in between. The CDR3 DNA reads as TGCGCCAGCAGTGAGACGAGGTTCTCTGGAAACACCATATATTTT. The encoded protein is CASSETRFSGNTIYF.

The chain has TRBV4-2 and TRBJ1-1; the D gene is possibly TRBD1 (6 bases). The CDR3 is 15 amino acids. Trimming removed 0 bases at V and 2 bases at J, with 10 bases between. CDR1 is LGHNA, CDR2 YNFKEQ, per germline. CDR3 nucleotide sequence: TGTGCCAGCAGCCAAGAAGCCAGGGGCAACACTGAAGCTTTCTTT. Protein: CASSQEARGNTEAFF.

The chain combines TRBV27 with TRBJ2-2; 7 bases fit TRBD1. Germline loops: CDR1 MNHEY, CDR2 SMNVEV (reference sequence). Trimming at V came to 6 bases and at J to 0 bases, leaving 1 base not matched to a gene. The CDR3 is 14 residues long. This CDR3 reads CASRGTANTGELFF. CDR3 coding DNA: TGTGCCAGCAGAGGGACAGCGAACACCGGGGAGCTGTTTTTT.

This clone has more than one count but fewer than ten. The rearrangement uses TRBV7-9 and TRBJ2-5; D may be TRBD1 (6 bases). V gave up 7 bases and J gave up 0 bases, with 15 bases separating them. CDR3 length: 15 residues. Germline lookup yields CDR1 SEHNR and CDR2 FQNEAQ (reference sequence). CDR3 sequence: CASTTIQGNQETQYF. Here the CDR3 DNA reads TGTGCCAGCACCACGATCCAGGGGAACCAAGAGACCCAGTACTTC.

This chain links TRBV5-1 with TRBJ1-3; TRBD1 matches at 9 bases. The trim removed 2 bases at V and 7 bases at J, leaving 7 bases unmatched. The length of the CDR3 is 15 residues. Germline CDR1 SGHRS, CDR2 YFSETQ. DNA for the CDR3: TGCGCCAGCAGCTTAAGACAGGGGGAAAGGAACACCATATATTTT. It yields the protein CASSLRQGERNTIYF. Combining the CDR3 with reference TRBV5-1 and TRBJ1-3 gives the whole variable domain KAGVTQTPRYLIKTRGQQVTLSCSPISGHRSVSWYQQTPGQGLQFLFEYFSETQRNKGNFPGRFSGRQFSNSRSEMNVSTLELGDSALYLCASSLRQGERNTIYFGEGSWLTVV.

This clone has a handful of counts. The chain uses TRBV15 and TRBJ1-2; 9 positions agree with TRBD1. Germline trimming cut 1 base from V and 6 bases from J; bases unmatched to any gene: 12. CDR3 length: 17 amino acids. CDR1 LNHNV and CDR2 YYDKDF come from the germline V gene (reference sequence). Written as DNA, the CDR3 is TGTGCCACCAGCAGAGGTGGACAGGGGTCCCCCGAGGATGGCTACACCTTC. It specifies CATSRGGQGSPEDGYTF.

This clone was seen a single time. The rearrangement links TRBV5-1 to TRBJ2-5; D perhaps matches TRBD1 (6 bases). Between the trimmed V and J ends, which lost 3 bases and 1 base, there was a span of 13 bases. The CDR3 totals 15 residues. Germline values: CDR1 SGHRS, CDR2 YFSETQ. The CDR3 protein is CASSSVTGTQETQYF. The CDR3 nucleotides read TGCGCCAGCAGCTCGGTGACAGGAACCCAAGAGACCCAGTACTTC.

The chain is built from TRBV25-1 and TRBJ2-1, with 10 bases identical to TRBD2. V gave up 6 bases and J gave up 1 base; unmatched junction bases: 3. Germline lookup yields CDR1 MGHDK and CDR2 SYGVNS. CDR3 length: 15 residues. DNA of the CDR3: TGTGCCAGCAGAGTAGCGGGGGGTTCCTACAATGAGCAGTTCTTC. It codes for CASRVAGGSYNEQFF.

The table lists this clone with a count of one. In DNA, the CDR3 is TGCGCCAGCAGCTTTGTCCAGGGGGCCTATGAGCAGTTCTTC. Its translation is CASSFVQGAYEQFF. The V gene is TRBV5-1, the J gene TRBJ2-1; 8 nucleotides line up with TRBD1. Losses at the gene ends were 2 bases for V and 8 bases for J; bases not matched to a gene: 6. Germline lookup yields CDR1 SGHRS and CDR2 YFSETQ. The CDR3 loop spans 14 amino acids.

The chain couples TRBV28 to TRBJ1-2; tentatively, D is TRBD1 (5 bases). The CDR3 contains 12 residues. Trimming cost V 2 bases and J 6 bases, with 7 bases left between them. Germline V CDR1 and CDR2: MDHEN, SYDVKM. The CDR3 region is CASSLVQDGYTF. CDR3 sequence (DNA): TGTGCCAGCAGTTTAGTACAGGATGGCTACACCTTC.